This passage covers 28 T cell receptor beta chains from one sample sequenced in a study of identical twins. TCRdb re-called the 5' RACE reads with MiXCR, one entry per CDR3 protein. Of about 890,000 distinct CDR3 sequences listed, over 9% are singletons. These data also formed part of another study, on yellow fever vaccine responses in identical twins.

Material for sequencing was PBMCs. The receptors here all came from a woman aged 18-35 years in good health.

The V call is TRBV29-1, the J call TRBJ2-1; no clear D. Germline V CDR1 and CDR2: SQVTM, ANQGSEA. This CDR3 comprises 13 residues. V was cut by 7 bases and J by 8 bases, with 18 bases left in between. In DNA, the CDR3 is TGCAGCGCCCGGACCACCGGGTTCCATGAGCAGTTCTTC. Amino acid sequence: CSARTTGFHEQFF.

A few counts support this clonotype. The chain has TRBV29-1 and TRBJ2-5; D uncertain. CDR3 size: 10 residues. The germline V gene has CDR1 SQVTM and CDR2 ANQGSEA. CDR3 bases: TGCGCCGGAGTGAATGGGACCCAGTACTTC. It yields the protein CAGVNGTQYF. The variable domain in full, with the rest retrieved from reference TRBV29-1 and TRBJ2-5, is SAVISQKPSRDICQRGTSLTIQCQVDSQVTMMFWYRQQPGQSLTLIATANQGSEATYESGFVIDKFPISRPNLTFSTLTVSNMSPEDSSIYLCAGVNGTQYFGPGTRLLVL.

This clonotype was seen a handful of times. This chain connects TRBV28 to TRBJ2-5; 8 bases are a match to TRBD1. CDR1 and CDR2 from the germline V gene are MDHEN and SYDVKM. Losses at the gene ends were 6 bases for V and 3 bases for J; bases not matched to a gene: 9. The CDR3 has 15 residues. CDR3 nucleotide sequence: TGTGCCAGCAGAGGACAGGGAAGGCCCAAAGAGACCCAGTACTTC. It yields the protein CASRGQGRPKETQYF.

A few counts support this clonotype. This chain uses TRBV7-3 with TRBJ2-7; D perhaps matches TRBD2 (7 bases). CDR1 is SGHTA, CDR2 FQGTGA, per germline. V lost 5 bases, J lost 2 bases, and 16 bases lay in between. The CDR3 has 15 residues. CDR3 loop: CASSKGGEAPYEQYF. The DNA of the CDR3 is TGTGCCAGCAGCAAAGGGGGGGAGGCCCCCTACGAGCAGTACTTC.

This clonotype showed up just a few times. The rearrangement uses TRBV12-5 and TRBJ2-7, with TRBD1 matching over 7 bases. V gave up 1 base and J gave up 6 bases; unmatched junction bases: 6. This CDR3 region has 14 residues. In germline, CDR1 is LGHNT, CDR2 FRNRAP. The CDR3: CASGLGLGGGEQYF. CDR3 sequence (DNA): TGTGCTAGTGGTTTGGGTTTAGGGGGCGGCGAGCAGTACTTC.

The V gene is TRBV12-3 or TRBV12-4, the J gene TRBJ2-3; 9 bases are a match to TRBD2. J gave up 0 bases and V 3 bases, and 4 bases lay outside the gene matches. The CDR3 runs 16 residues. The CDR3 sequence: CASSFLAGRSTDTQYF. DNA for the CDR3: TGTGCCAGCAGTTTCCTAGCGGGAAGAAGCACAGATACGCAGTATTTT.

The table lists this clonotype with a few counts. This chain links TRBV20-1 with TRBJ1-2; D perhaps matches TRBD1 (6 bases). CDR3 length: 13 amino acids. Germline V gene data show CDR1 as DFQATT and CDR2 as SNEGSKA (reference sequence). The CDR3 region has the DNA TGCCTCCCGGGGGGGGACAAGACTTATGGCTACACCTTC. Protein sequence: CLPGGDKTYGYTF.

The rearrangement links TRBV12-3 or TRBV12-4 to TRBJ2-6; TRBD1 aligns across 8 bases. Losses at the gene ends were 3 bases for V and 5 bases for J; bases not matched to a gene: 9. The CDR3 consists of 17 residues. The CDR3 DNA sequence: TGTGCCAGCAGTTTTCGGACAGGGACCGGGAGGGCCAACGTCCTGACTTTC. Translated, it gives CASSFRTGTGRANVLTF.

This clonotype was detected only a few times. V is TRBV6-1 and J is TRBJ2-7; a weak D match, TRBD2 (6 bases). Per germline, CDR1 MNHNS and CDR2 SASEGT. The V end was cut by 2 bases, the J end by 4 bases, with 21 bases between. The CDR3 extends over 17 amino acids. CDR3 DNA: TGTGCCAGCAGTGAAAGTGGGGGAGGTCCCAGGGATTACGAGCAGTACGTC. Translated, it gives CASSESGGGPRDYEQYV.

This clonotype came up many times. V usage is TRBV20-1 and J usage is TRBJ1-5, with D maybe TRBD1 (6 bases). Germline values: CDR1 DFQATT, CDR2 SNEGSKA (reference sequence). The CDR3 covers 12 residues. Trimming stripped 5 bases from V and 4 bases from J, with 9 bases between. CDR3 coding DNA: TGCAGTGCTCAGGGGCCTAATCAGCCCCAGCATTTT. Its translation: CSAQGPNQPQHF.

This clonotype has a handful of counts. The V gene is TRBV7-9, the J gene TRBJ2-3; TRBD2 matches at 7 bases. V lost 6 bases and J lost 6; bases outside the gene matches: 9. CDR1 is SEHNR and CDR2 is FQNEAQ in the germline V gene (reference sequence). This CDR3 is 14 amino acids long. The CDR3 region has the DNA TGTGCCAGCAGTGATGCTTGGGGGGGTGATACGCAGTATTTT. This translates into CASSDAWGGDTQYF.

This clonotype has only a few counts. The chain carries TRBV5-1 and TRBJ2-3; perhaps TRBD1 as D (5 bases). Germline assignment: CDR1 SGHRS and CDR2 YFSETQ. CDR3 length: 15 amino acids. Deletions cut 0 bases from V and 6 bases from J, with 14 bases between. Here the CDR3 reads CASSLEGQGMDTQYF. The CDR3 DNA sequence: TGCGCCAGCAGCTTGGAGGGGCAGGGAATGGATACGCAGTATTTT. Full variable domain (missing parts from reference TRBV5-1 and TRBJ2-3): KAGVTQTPRYLIKTRGQQVTLSCSPISGHRSVSWYQQTPGQGLQFLFEYFSETQRNKGNFPGRFSGRQFSNSRSEMNVSTLELGDSALYLCASSLEGQGMDTQYFGPGTRLTVL.

The DNA for the CDR3 is TGCGCCAGCAGCCGGGACACAGGGGAGGTCGAGCAGTACTTC. Translation: CASSRDTGEVEQYF. This chain connects TRBV5-1 to TRBJ2-7; possibly TRBD1 for D (7 bases). V lost 4 bases and J lost 6, with 17 bases in between. The CDR3 consists of 14 residues. Germline V gives CDR1 SGHRS, CDR2 YFSETQ.

V and J are TRBV6-1 and TRBJ2-7; TRBD2 agrees at 11 bases. The CDR3 totals 15 residues. The trim removed 6 bases at V and 9 bases at J, leaving 13 bases unmatched. CDR1 MNHNS and CDR2 SASEGT come from the germline V gene. The CDR3 DNA reads as TGTGCCAGCAGCCCCAGACTAGCGGGAAACCTAGGGCAGTACTTC. Amino acid sequence: CASSPRLAGNLGQYF.

This clonotype was seen a handful of times. The chain carries TRBV3-1 and TRBJ2-1; D is unresolved. V gave up 6 bases and J gave up 7 bases, with 19 bases separating them. The CDR3 totals 15 residues. Germline CDR1 LGHDT, CDR2 YNNKEL (reference sequence). CDR3 amino acids: CASRQRGLEINEQFF. The CDR3 bases are TGTGCCAGCAGGCAACGTGGCCTAGAGATAAATGAGCAGTTCTTC.

This clonotype appeared many times. The chain is built from TRBV5-1 and TRBJ1-4; no reliable D call. Germline V gives CDR1 SGHRS, CDR2 YFSETQ. The CDR3 contains 15 residues. Trimming removed 0 bases from V and 5 bases from J, with 11 bases in between. The CDR3 here is CASSLGGSMNEKLFF. CDR3 DNA: TGCGCCAGCAGCTTGGGCGGCAGCATGAATGAAAAACTGTTTTTT.

A few counts support this clonotype. V is TRBV12-3 or TRBV12-4 and J is TRBJ2-1; TRBD2 aligns across 11 bases. The CDR3 is made up of 17 amino acids. The V segment lost 4 bases and the J segment 2 bases; nucleotides outside the gene matches: 7. The CDR3 DNA sequence: TGTGCCAGCAGTTCAGGGACTAGCGGAGCCCCCTACAATGAGCAGTTCTTC. Its protein is CASSSGTSGAPYNEQFF.

Ten or more counts support this clonotype. The V and J genes are TRBV29-1 and TRBJ2-1; 8 bases fit TRBD2. The length of the CDR3 is 13 residues. CDR1 is SQVTM, CDR2 ANQGSEA, per germline. Trimming took 5 bases from V and 9 from J; bases not matched to a gene: 9. Here the CDR3 reads CSVPRTSSREQFF. DNA for the CDR3: TGCAGCGTTCCAAGGACTAGCTCCCGTGAGCAGTTCTTC.

This clonotype was detected a few times. DNA for the CDR3: TGTGCCAGCTACGAGAGGGGAGCTTTCTTT. This translates into CASYERGAFF. The chain combines TRBV12-3 or TRBV12-4 with TRBJ1-1; weak D call: TRBD1 (5 bases). V lost 8 bases, J lost 10 bases, and 11 bases lay in between. The CDR3 has 10 residues.

The table lists this clonotype with a few counts. The CDR3: CSARDLIVGVDTEAFF. The DNA for the CDR3 is TGCAGTGCTAGAGATCTTATTGTGGGTGTTGACACTGAAGCTTTCTTT. This rearrangement joins TRBV20-1 to TRBJ1-1, with D uncertain. This CDR3 is built from 16 residues. V lost 0 bases and J 3 bases, leaving 17 bases between the germline ends. Germline values: CDR1 DFQATT, CDR2 SNEGSKA (reference sequence).

V usage is TRBV6-6 and J usage is TRBJ1-2; D gene ambiguous. The germline V gene has CDR1 MNHNY and CDR2 SVGAGI (reference sequence). Trimming pared 1 base from V and 8 bases from J, leaving 11 bases between. This CDR3 has 13 amino acids. The DNA of the CDR3 is TGTGCCAGCAGTTACTGGCAGGAGGAGGGCTACACCTTC. Translated: CASSYWQEEGYTF.

This clonotype came up a few times. The chain links TRBV6-2 or TRBV6-3 to TRBJ2-7, with D possibly being TRBD1 or TRBD2 (5 bases each). Trimming stripped 8 bases from V and 2 bases from J, with 10 bases between. CDR3 length equals 12 residues. The germline gives CDR1 MNHEY, CDR2 SVGEGT. CDR3 nucleotides: TGTGCCAGCGGGGACGAGCCCTACGAGCAGTACGTC. Its translation: CASGDEPYEQYV.

This clonotype was seen more than once but under ten times. The V call is TRBV20-1, the J call TRBJ2-7; 9 bases match TRBD2. Germline V CDR1 and CDR2: DFQATT, SNEGSKA (reference sequence). The CDR3 is 14 amino acids. J was trimmed by 3 bases and V by 6 bases; bases with no gene match: 9. CDR3 coding DNA: TGCAGTGCGACCCGGACTAGCGACGGCTACGAGCAGTACTTC. Protein product: CSATRTSDGYEQYF.

This clonotype has ten or more counts. CDR3 residues: CSARWANTEAFF. CDR3 bases: TGCAGTGCTAGATGGGCGAACACTGAAGCTTTCTTT. The J gene is TRBJ1-1, the V gene TRBV20-1, with D uncertain. With 2 bases removed from V and 1 base from J, the gap between germline ends came to 5 bases. Germline V gives CDR1 DFQATT, CDR2 SNEGSKA (reference sequence). The CDR3 spans 12 residues.

This clonotype was found a few times. The chain employs TRBV5-1 and TRBJ2-3, with TRBD2 as a possible D gene (6 bases). The CDR3 sequence is 13 residues long. Trimming pared 3 bases from V and 5 bases from J, leaving 10 bases between. The germline V gene encodes CDR1 SGHRS and CDR2 YFSETQ. The CDR3, as DNA: TGCGCCAGCAGCTGGGGGGATGTAGATACGCAGTATTTT. It specifies CASSWGDVDTQYF.

This clonotype was observed a handful of times. V gene TRBV6-2 or TRBV6-3 combines with J gene TRBJ2-1; D possibly matches TRBD1 or TRBD2 (5 bases each). In germline, CDR1 is MNHEY, CDR2 SVGEGT. This CDR3 is built from 15 residues. V lost 4 bases and J 5 bases, leaving 15 bases between the germline ends. CDR3 sequence: CASSSGARLNNEQFF. The CDR3 region has the DNA TGTGCCAGCAGTTCCGGGGCGCGATTGAACAATGAGCAGTTCTTC.

The J gene is TRBJ1-2, the V gene TRBV10-3; D gene unclear. The V end lost 0 bases, the J end lost 0 bases, and 5 bases lay between the germline ends. CDR3 length equals 14 residues. The germline gives CDR1 ENHRY, CDR2 SYGVKD. CDR3 nucleotide sequence: TGTGCCATCAGTGAGTCGGTCACTAACTATGGCTACACCTTC. Translation: CAISESVTNYGYTF.

This clonotype was recorded a few times. The rearrangement joins TRBV3-1 to TRBJ2-5; 11 positions agree with TRBD2. V lost 2 bases and J lost 5; bases outside the gene matches: 10. The CDR3 runs to 17 residues. Germline V CDR1 and CDR2: LGHDT, YNNKEL (reference sequence). This CDR3 is CASSQPSSGRSGETQYF. In nucleotides, the CDR3 is TGTGCCAGCAGCCAACCCTCTAGCGGGAGGTCCGGGGAGACCCAGTACTTC.